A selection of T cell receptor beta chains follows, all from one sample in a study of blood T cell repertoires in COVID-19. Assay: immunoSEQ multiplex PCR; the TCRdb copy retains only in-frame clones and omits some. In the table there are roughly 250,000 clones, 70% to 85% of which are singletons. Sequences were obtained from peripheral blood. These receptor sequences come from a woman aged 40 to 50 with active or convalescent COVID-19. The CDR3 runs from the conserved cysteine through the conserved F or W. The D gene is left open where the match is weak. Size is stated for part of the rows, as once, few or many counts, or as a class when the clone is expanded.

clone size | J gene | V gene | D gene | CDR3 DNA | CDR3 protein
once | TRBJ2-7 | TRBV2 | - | TGTGCCAGCAGTGAAGATTCTCGGAGGCCCTACGAGCAGTACTTC | CASSEDSRRPYEQYF
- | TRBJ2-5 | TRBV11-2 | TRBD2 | TGTGCCAGCAGCTCTGGGACTAGACGAGAGACCCAGTACTTC | CASSSGTRRETQYF
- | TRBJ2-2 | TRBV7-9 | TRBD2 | TGTGCCAGCAGCCAGGGACTAGCGGGGGGGCGCGGCACCGGGGAGCTGTTTTTT | CASSQGLAGGRGTGELFF
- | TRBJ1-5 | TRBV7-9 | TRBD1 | TGTGCCAGCAGCTTCGGACAGGGAAGAATTCAGCCCCAGCATTTT | CASSFGQGRIQPQHF
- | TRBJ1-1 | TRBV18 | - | TGTGCCAGCTCGCAACAACTAGGGCCATCGAACACTGAAGCTTTCTTT | CASSQQLGPSNTEAFF
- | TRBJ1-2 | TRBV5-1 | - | TGCGCCAGCAGCATCGTAGGGGATGGCTACACCTTC | CASSIVGDGYTF
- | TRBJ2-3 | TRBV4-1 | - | TGCGCCAGCAGCCAAGCGCAGGGGGGCCCAGATACGCAGTATTTT | CASSQAQGGPDTQYF
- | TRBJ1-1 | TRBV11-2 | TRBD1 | TGTGCCAGCATTAGGGACAGGGTAGGATCTGAAGCTTTCTTT | CASIRDRVGSEAFF
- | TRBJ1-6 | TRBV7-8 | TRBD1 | TGTGCCAGCAGCTTAGGACAGGGGGATTCACCCCTCCACTTT | CASSLGQGDSPLHF
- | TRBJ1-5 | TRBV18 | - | TGTGCCAGCTCACCACTACAGTCCGGTCAGCCCCAGCATTTT | CASSPLQSGQPQHF
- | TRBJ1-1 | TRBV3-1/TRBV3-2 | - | TGTGCCAGCAGCCGACAGATCCGGAACACTGAAGCTTTCTTT | CASSRQIRNTEAFF
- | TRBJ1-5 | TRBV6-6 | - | TGTGCCAGCACGTACAGCTCCAATCAGCCCCAGCATTTT | CASTYSSNQPQHF
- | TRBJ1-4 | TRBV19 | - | TGTGCCAGTAGAACAGGGACGGGGGAAAAACTGTTTTTT | CASRTGTGEKLFF
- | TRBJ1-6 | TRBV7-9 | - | TGTGCCAGCAGCCGAACAGGGAATAATTCACCCCTCCACTTT | CASSRTGNNSPLHF
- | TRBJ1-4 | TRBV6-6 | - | TGTGCCAGCAGTTACTCTCGGGCAGGGGCCTCGGAAAAACTGTTTTTT | CASSYSRAGASEKLFF
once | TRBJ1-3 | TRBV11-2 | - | TGTGCCAGCAGCTTATGGGGGGGGATCGGAAACACCATATATTTT | CASSLWGGIGNTIYF
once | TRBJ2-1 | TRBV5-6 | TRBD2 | TGTGCCAGCAGCGGGGGACTAACCCACAATGAGCAGTTCTTC | CASSGGLTHNEQFF
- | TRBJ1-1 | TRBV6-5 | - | TGTGCCAGCAGCGCAGGGGTTTACACTGAAGCTTTCTTT | CASSAGVYTEAFF
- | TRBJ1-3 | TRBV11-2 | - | TGTGCCAGCAGCCAAACAGGGAACTCTGGAAACACCATATATTTT | CASSQTGNSGNTIYF
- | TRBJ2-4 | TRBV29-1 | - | TGCAGCGTTGAAACGCAGGGGCTGGCCAAAAACATTCAGTACTTC | CSVETQGLAKNIQYF
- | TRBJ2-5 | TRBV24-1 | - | TGTGCCACCAGTGACCCGTTAGGAGACAGCGAGGAGACCCAGTACTTC | CATSDPLGDSEETQYF
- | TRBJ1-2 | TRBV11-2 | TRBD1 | TGTGCCAGCAGCTTAGGACAGGGAGCCTATGGCTACACCTTC | CASSLGQGAYGYTF
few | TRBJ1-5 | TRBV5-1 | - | TGCGCCAGCAGCCCGGGAGGGGTGAGCAATCAGCCCCAGCATTTT | CASSPGGVSNQPQHF
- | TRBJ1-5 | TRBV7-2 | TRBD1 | TGTGCCAGCAGCCCCGAGACAGGGGACAATCAGCCCCAGCATTTT | CASSPETGDNQPQHF
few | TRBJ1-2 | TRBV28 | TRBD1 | TGTGCCAGCAGTCTACAGGGGCCAGGCTATGGCTACACCTTC | CASSLQGPGYGYTF
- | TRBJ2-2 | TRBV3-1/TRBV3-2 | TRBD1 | TGTGCCAGCAGCCGCCAACAGGGGTGGAACACCGGGGAGCTGTTTTTT | CASSRQQGWNTGELFF
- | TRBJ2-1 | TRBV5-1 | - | TGCGCCAGCAGCTTGGACCTGGGGGCGTGGGAGCAGTTCTTC | CASSLDLGAWEQFF
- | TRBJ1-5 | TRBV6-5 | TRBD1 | TGTGCCAGCAGACCTACAGGGGGAGGACAGCCCCAGCATTTT | CASRPTGGGQPQHF
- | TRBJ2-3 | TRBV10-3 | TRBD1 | TGTGCCATCAGTGGGGCAAGGGGGCGTGTCACAGATACGCAGTATTTT | CAISGARGRVTDTQYF